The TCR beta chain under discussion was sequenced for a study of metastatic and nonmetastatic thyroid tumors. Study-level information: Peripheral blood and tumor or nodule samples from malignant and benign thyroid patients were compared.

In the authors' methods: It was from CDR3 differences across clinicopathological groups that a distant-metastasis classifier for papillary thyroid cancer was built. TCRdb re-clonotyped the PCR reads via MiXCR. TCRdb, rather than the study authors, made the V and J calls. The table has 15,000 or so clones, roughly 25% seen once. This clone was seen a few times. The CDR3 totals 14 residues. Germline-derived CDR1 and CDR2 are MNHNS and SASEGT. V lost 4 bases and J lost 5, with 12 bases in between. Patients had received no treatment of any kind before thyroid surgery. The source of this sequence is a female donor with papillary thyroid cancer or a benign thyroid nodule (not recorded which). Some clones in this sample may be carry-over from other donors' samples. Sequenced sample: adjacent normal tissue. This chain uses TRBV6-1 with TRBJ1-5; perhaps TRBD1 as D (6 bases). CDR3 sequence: CASSVTGSYQPQHF. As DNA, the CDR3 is TGTGCCAGCAGTGTCACAGGGTCGTATCAGCCCCAGCATTTT.